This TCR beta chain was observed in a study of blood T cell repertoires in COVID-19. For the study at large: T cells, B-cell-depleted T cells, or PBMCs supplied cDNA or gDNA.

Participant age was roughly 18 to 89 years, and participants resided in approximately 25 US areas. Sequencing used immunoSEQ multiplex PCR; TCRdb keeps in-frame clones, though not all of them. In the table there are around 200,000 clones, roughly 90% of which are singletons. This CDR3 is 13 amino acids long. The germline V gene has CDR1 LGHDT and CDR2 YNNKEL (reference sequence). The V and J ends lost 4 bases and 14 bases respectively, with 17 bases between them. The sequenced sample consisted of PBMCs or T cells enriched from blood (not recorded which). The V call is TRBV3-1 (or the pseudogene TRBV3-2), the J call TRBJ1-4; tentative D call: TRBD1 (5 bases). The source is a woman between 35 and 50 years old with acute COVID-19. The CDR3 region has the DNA TGTGCCAGCAGCCCCACGAGTAGCGGGACGCTGTTTTTT. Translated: CASSPTSSGTLFF.